This TCR beta chain was profiled in a study of cytomegalovirus exposure and HLA in healthy donors. Study-level background: Of around 400 genotyped donors, 81% grouped in the Caucasian-associated ancestry cluster.

PCR involved 60 Vbeta and 13 Jbeta primers. Sequenced by immunoSEQ multiplex PCR; TCRdb stores in-frame clones only, minus some. The sample carries a few hundred thousand clones, over 65% recorded once. There are 10 residues in the CDR3. Trimming removed 10 bases from V and 6 bases from J, with 6 bases in between. Germline V gene lookup returns CDR1 SEHNR and CDR2 FQNEAQ (reference sequence). Source material: PBMCs. This receptor was identified in a man aged 35-49 years in good health and CMV-seronegative. J is TRBJ2-2 and V is TRBV7-9; D unclear. CDR3 residues: CAIPAGELFF. Written as DNA, the CDR3 is TGTGCCATCCCCGCCGGGGAGCTGTTTTTT. Complete variable domain (other parts from reference TRBV7-9 and TRBJ2-2): DTGVSQNPRHKITKRGQNVTFRCDPISEHNRLYWYRQTLGQGPEFLTYFQNEAQLEKSRLLSDRFSAERPKGSFSTLEIQRTEQGDSAMYLCAIPAGELFFGEGSRLTVL.